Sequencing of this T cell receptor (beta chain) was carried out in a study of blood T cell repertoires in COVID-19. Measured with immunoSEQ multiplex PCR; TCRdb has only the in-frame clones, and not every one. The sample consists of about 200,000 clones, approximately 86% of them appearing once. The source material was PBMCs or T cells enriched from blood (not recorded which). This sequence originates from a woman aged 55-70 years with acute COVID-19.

The CDR3 coding sequence is TGTGCCAGCAGCTTTGGTATCGACAGCTCCTATGGCTACACCTTC. This sequence encodes CASSFGIDSSYGYTF. V is TRBV5-4 and J is TRBJ1-2; D might be TRBD1 (5 bases). This CDR3 is 15 amino acids long. Germline V lookup: CDR1 SGHNT, CDR2 YYREEE (reference sequence). Trimming removed 2 bases from V and 4 bases from J, with 15 bases in between.